This TCR beta chain was documented in a study of T-cell reconstitution after alpha-beta-depleted transplantation in children. Whole-study findings and limits: Newly generated T cells supplied most T-cell counts and diversity one year post-transplant.

This clonotype was seen many times. The antigen is undetermined. Researchers prepared the TCRbeta library using unique molecular identifiers, the study reports. In TCRdb, the PCR reads were re-called with MiXCR into one record per CDR3 protein. Here the sample spans hundreds of thousands of distinct CDR3 sequences, about 9.4% being singletons. This CDR3 region has 16 residues. The ends were cut back, 0 bases at V and 4 bases at J, with 15 bases in the middle. CDR1 is MDHEN and CDR2 is SYDVKM in the germline V gene. This chain links TRBV28 with TRBJ1-2; D is possibly TRBD1 (5 bases). Sequenced here: PBMCs, sampled before TCRalphabeta/CD19-depleted stem cell transplant. The receptor comes from a boy under two years old with acute myeloid leukemia, due to receive a stem cell transplant. The CDR3 DNA reads as TGTGCCAGCAGTTTATGGGACACTGGGGTCCCCTATGGCTACACCTTC. The encoded protein is CASSLWDTGVPYGYTF.